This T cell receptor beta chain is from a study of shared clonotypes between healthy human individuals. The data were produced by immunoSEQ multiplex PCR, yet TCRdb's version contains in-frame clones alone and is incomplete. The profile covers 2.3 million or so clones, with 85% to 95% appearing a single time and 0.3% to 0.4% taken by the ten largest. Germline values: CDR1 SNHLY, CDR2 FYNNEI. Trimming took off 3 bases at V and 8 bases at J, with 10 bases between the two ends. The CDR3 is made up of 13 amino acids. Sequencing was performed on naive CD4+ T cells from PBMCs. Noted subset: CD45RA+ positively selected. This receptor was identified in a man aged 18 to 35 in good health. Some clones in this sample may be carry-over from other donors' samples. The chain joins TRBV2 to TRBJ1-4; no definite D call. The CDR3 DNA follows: TGTGCCAGCAGTGATGGGATTTGGGAAAAACTGTTTTTT. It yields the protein CASSDGIWEKLFF.